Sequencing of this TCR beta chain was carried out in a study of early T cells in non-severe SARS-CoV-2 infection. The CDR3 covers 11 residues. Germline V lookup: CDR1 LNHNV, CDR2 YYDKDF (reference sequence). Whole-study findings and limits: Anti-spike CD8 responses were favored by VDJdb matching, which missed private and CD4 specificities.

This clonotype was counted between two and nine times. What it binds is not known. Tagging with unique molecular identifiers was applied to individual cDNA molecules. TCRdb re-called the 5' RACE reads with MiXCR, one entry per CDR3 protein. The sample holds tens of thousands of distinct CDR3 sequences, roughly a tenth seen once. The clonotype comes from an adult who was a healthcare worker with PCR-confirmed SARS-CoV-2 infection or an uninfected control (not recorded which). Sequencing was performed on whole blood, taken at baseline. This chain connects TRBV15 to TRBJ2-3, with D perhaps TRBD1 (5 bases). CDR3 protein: CVRAEGHTQYF. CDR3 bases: TGTGTCAGGGCTGAAGGGCATACGCAGTATTTT. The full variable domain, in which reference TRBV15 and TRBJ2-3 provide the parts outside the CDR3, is DAMVIQNPRYQVTQFGKPVTLSCSQTLNHNVMYWYQQKSSQAPKLLFHYYDKDFNNEADTPDNFQSRRPNTSFCFLDIRSPGLGDTAMYLCVRAEGHTQYFGPGTRLTVL.